The rows below give T cell receptor beta chains drawn from one sample of a study of beta chain features in type 1 diabetes. TCRdb's table, derived via immunoSEQ multiplex PCR, lists solely in-frame clones and lacks some. The sample has hundreds of thousands of clones, over 65% seen once; the top ten hold roughly 0.048%. The sample comprised naive CD4+ T cells from blood. The origin of the receptors is a man aged 25 to 45 in good health. Both conserved end residues are part of each CDR3. Each record gives: clone size, V gene, J gene, D gene, CDR3 protein, CDR3 DNA. A D gene is named only where the DNA matches it firmly. Expanded clones get a size class; other rows say once, few or many, or leave the size out.

-	TRBV29-1	TRBJ2-7	-	CSVVAVNPYEQYF	TGCAGCGTTGTAGCTGTGAACCCCTACGAGCAGTACTTC
few	TRBV30	TRBJ2-1	-	CAWSVRGSYSYNEQFF	TGTGCCTGGAGTGTAAGAGGGTCCTACTCCTACAATGAGCAGTTCTTC
-	TRBV5-4	TRBJ2-5	TRBD2	CASSIGTSGYQETQYF	TGTGCCAGCAGCATTGGGACTAGCGGTTACCAAGAGACCCAGTACTTC
once	TRBV2	TRBJ2-7	-	CASSEQGREYEQYF	TGTGCCAGCAGTGAACAAGGTCGGGAATACGAGCAGTACTTC
-	TRBV29-1	TRBJ2-5	-	CSVASHFVGASETQYF	TGCAGCGTTGCCTCGCACTTCGTAGGAGCCTCCGAGACCCAGTACTTC
-	TRBV6-5	TRBJ2-3	-	CASSRQSTDTQYF	TGTGCCAGCAGCCGACAGAGCACAGATACGCAGTATTTT
few	TRBV30	TRBJ1-1	TRBD1	CACSDRGDTEAFF	TGTGCCTGCTCAGACAGGGGTGACACTGAAGCTTTCTTT
-	TRBV29-1	TRBJ1-1	-	CSVEGVRAFF	TGCAGCGTTGAAGGGGTCCGAGCTTTCTTT
-	TRBV20-1	TRBJ1-1	-	CSAFENTEAFF	TGCAGTGCTTTCGAGAACACTGAAGCTTTCTTT
-	TRBV6-6	TRBJ2-5	TRBD2	CASPGAGETQYF	TGTGCCAGCCCGGGAGCGGGGGAGACCCAGTACTTC
-	TRBV2	TRBJ2-3	-	CASSVGDGDTQYF	TGTGCCAGCAGTGTTGGGGATGGGGATACGCAGTATTTT
-	TRBV6-5	TRBJ1-6	-	CASREYRVTPLHF	TGTGCCAGCAGAGAATACAGGGTAACACCCCTCCACTTT
-	TRBV30	TRBJ1-1	TRBD1	CACPSRQGGNTEAFF	TGTGCCTGCCCCTCACGACAGGGAGGTAACACTGAAGCTTTCTTT
-	TRBV9	TRBJ2-1	TRBD2	CASSASSGSSYNEQFF	TGTGCCAGCAGTGCCTCAAGCGGGAGCTCCTACAATGAGCAGTTCTTC
-	TRBV30	TRBJ2-2	-	CAWSETGELFF	TGTGCCTGGAGTGAAACCGGGGAGCTGTTTTTT
-	TRBV29-1	TRBJ1-4	-	CSVEEGVREKLFF	TGCAGCGTTGAAGAAGGGGTTCGGGAAAAACTGTTTTTT
-	TRBV25-1	TRBJ1-1	-	CASRSSGEAFF	TGTGCCAGCAGATCCTCGGGTGAAGCTTTCTTT
-	TRBV29-1	TRBJ1-3	TRBD1	CSIQGASGNTIYF	TGCAGCATTCAGGGGGCGTCTGGAAACACCATATATTTT
-	TRBV13	TRBJ1-2	-	CASSFGLRGIYGYTF	TGTGCCAGCAGCTTCGGGCTCAGAGGGATCTATGGCTACACCTTC
once	TRBV29-1	TRBJ2-3	-	CSVEERATDTQYF	TGCAGCGTTGAAGAGCGAGCCACAGATACGCAGTATTTT
-	TRBV7-2	TRBJ2-7	TRBD1	CASSLDRGIGEQYF	TGTGCCAGCAGCTTAGACAGGGGGATCGGCGAGCAGTACTTC
few	TRBV30	TRBJ2-5	-	CAWSVVPETQYF	TGTGCCTGGAGTGTGGTTCCAGAGACCCAGTACTTC
-	TRBV5-1	TRBJ2-3	TRBD2	CASRGTTTSTDTQYF	TGCGCCAGCCGGGGGACTACCACTAGCACAGATACGCAGTATTTT
-	TRBV20-1	TRBJ2-7	-	CSAHNSYEQYF	TGCAGTGCCCACAACTCCTACGAGCAGTACTTC
-	TRBV30	TRBJ2-1	TRBD2	CAWKKELAGGDEQFF	TGTGCCTGGAAAAAGGAGCTAGCGGGAGGTGATGAGCAGTTCTTC
-	TRBV29-1	TRBJ2-7	TRBD2	CSVGPGLAEQYF	TGCAGCGTGGGCCCGGGACTAGCCGAGCAGTACTTC
-	TRBV6-5	TRBJ2-3	TRBD1	CASSRGQGRTDTQYF	TGTGCCAGCAGCCGGGGACAGGGTCGAACAGATACGCAGTATTTT
-	TRBV10-3	TRBJ2-6	TRBD1	CAISFPTGGFSGANVLTF	TGTGCCATCAGTTTCCCGACAGGGGGATTCTCTGGGGCCAACGTCCTGACTTTC
-	TRBV5-7	TRBJ2-5	-	CASSLDTGAQETQYF	TGTGCCAGCAGCCTTGATACGGGGGCCCAAGAGACCCAGTACTTC
-	TRBV15	TRBJ1-5	-	CATARNRDQPQHF	TGTGCCACCGCCAGGAATAGGGATCAGCCCCAGCATTTT
once	TRBV18	TRBJ2-3	-	CASSSLTPSGLTSTDTQYF	TGTGCCAGCTCATCGTTGACACCGTCCGGACTCACTAGCACAGATACGCAGTATTTT
-	TRBV29-1	TRBJ2-7	-	CSVELGLALSYEQYF	TGCAGCGTTGAATTGGGGCTAGCGCTATCCTACGAGCAGTACTTC
few	TRBV30	TRBJ2-6	-	CAWRNAGANVLTF	TGTGCCTGGAGAAACGCTGGGGCCAACGTCCTGACTTTC
few	TRBV15	TRBJ1-5	-	CATGTTGMVGQPQHF	TGTGCCACCGGTACTACAGGGATGGTGGGTCAGCCCCAGCATTTT
-	TRBV7-8	TRBJ2-3	-	CASSLVNERRGDTQYF	TGTGCCAGCAGCTTAGTTAACGAGAGGAGGGGAGATACGCAGTATTTT
-	TRBV30	TRBJ2-3	TRBD2	CAWSVGGGVADTQYF	TGTGCCTGGAGTGTCGGCGGGGGAGTAGCAGATACGCAGTATTTT
-	TRBV9	TRBJ2-3	TRBD2	CASSVTSGSVTDTQYF	TGTGCCAGCAGCGTGACTAGCGGGAGTGTCACAGATACGCAGTATTTT
once	TRBV2	TRBJ1-1	-	CASSLQYILLNTEAFF	TGTGCCAGCAGCCTACAGTACATCCTACTTAACACTGAAGCTTTCTTT
-	TRBV2	TRBJ2-6	-	CASRPDGANVLTF	TGTGCCAGCAGGCCAGATGGGGCCAACGTCCTGACTTTC
-	TRBV7-9	TRBJ2-1	TRBD1	CASSSDRGRYNEQFF	TGTGCCAGCAGCTCTGACAGGGGCCGCTACAATGAGCAGTTCTTC
-	TRBV29-1	TRBJ1-1	-	CSVEGGLNTEAFF	TGCAGCGTTGAAGGCGGGTTGAACACTGAAGCTTTCTTT
once	TRBV29-1	TRBJ2-1	TRBD2	CSGTGLAGLGVTNEQFF	TGCAGCGGAACAGGACTAGCGGGACTGGGGGTTACGAATGAGCAGTTCTTC
-	TRBV7-8	TRBJ2-1	TRBD2	CASSLRGRENEQFF	TGTGCCAGCAGCTTACGCGGGAGGGAAAATGAGCAGTTCTTC
-	TRBV30	TRBJ1-1	TRBD1	CALLGQPNTEAFF	TGTGCCTTACTGGGACAGCCCAACACTGAAGCTTTCTTT
-	TRBV7-9	TRBJ2-3	-	CASSPWAGDTDTQYF	TGTGCCAGCAGCCCCTGGGCAGGGGACACAGATACGCAGTATTTT
-	TRBV7-2	TRBJ2-3	-	CASRSTDTQYF	TGTGCCAGCCGAAGCACAGATACGCAGTATTTT
-	TRBV9	TRBJ2-2	-	CASTLRGSVGTGELFF	TGTGCCAGCACTCTACGAGGGAGCGTTGGGACCGGGGAGCTGTTTTTT
-	TRBV6-6	TRBJ2-3	-	CASSSSTDTQYF	TGTGCCAGCAGTTCTAGCACAGATACGCAGTATTTT
-	TRBV30	TRBJ2-7	TRBD2	CAAPASGSHEQYF	TGTGCGGCGCCTGCTAGCGGGAGTCACGAGCAGTACTTC
-	TRBV30	TRBJ2-2	-	CAWSVQGIRELFF	TGTGCCTGGAGTGTACAGGGCATTCGGGAGCTGTTTTTT
few	TRBV5-1	TRBJ2-7	-	CASSSMTHSYEQYF	TGCGCCAGCAGCTCTATGACTCACTCCTACGAGCAGTACTTC
-	TRBV11-2	TRBJ2-7	-	CASSFRFLSYEQYF	TGTGCCAGCAGCTTTCGGTTCCTCTCCTACGAGCAGTACTTC
-	TRBV9	TRBJ1-6	TRBD1	CASSVGTGGSVAPLHF	TGTGCCAGCAGCGTCGGGACAGGGGGCTCGGTCGCACCCCTCCACTTT
-	TRBV19	TRBJ2-1	TRBD2	CATTLAGVFNEQFF	TGTGCCACCACACTAGCGGGAGTGTTTAATGAGCAGTTCTTC
-	TRBV25-1	TRBJ2-3	TRBD2	CASSETRSGGLDTQYF	TGTGCCAGCAGTGAAACGAGAAGCGGGGGCTTAGATACGCAGTATTTT